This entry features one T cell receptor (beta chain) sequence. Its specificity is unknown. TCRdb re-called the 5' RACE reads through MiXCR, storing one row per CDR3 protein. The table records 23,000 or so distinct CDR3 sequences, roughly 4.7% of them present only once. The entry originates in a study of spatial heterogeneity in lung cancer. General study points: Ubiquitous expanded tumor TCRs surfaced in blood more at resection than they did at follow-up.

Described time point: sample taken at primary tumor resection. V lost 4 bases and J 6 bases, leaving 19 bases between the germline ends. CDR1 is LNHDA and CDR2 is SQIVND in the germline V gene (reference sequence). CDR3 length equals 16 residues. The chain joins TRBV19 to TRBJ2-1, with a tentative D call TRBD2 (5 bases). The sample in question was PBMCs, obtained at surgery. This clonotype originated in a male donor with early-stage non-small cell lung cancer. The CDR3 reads CASSTSDSMLGNEQFF. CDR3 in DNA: TGTGCCAGTAGTACCTCGGACTCAATGTTGGGCAATGAGCAGTTCTTC.